The subject of this entry is one T cell receptor (beta chain). Authors' methods: Reference gene primer amplification in the assay estimated nucleated cell counts. Assay used: immunoSEQ multiplex PCR; TCRdb lists only in-frame clones, some missing. V and J calls plus clone size are reproduced from that table; the DNA served to infer D and trimming. The top ten clones hold roughly 4% of a sample with 350,000 or so clones, roughly 90% of them seen once. Those enrolled in Seattle joined during active infection and were followed longitudinally afterward. This sample is drawn from a study of blood T cell repertoires in COVID-19. The wider study: The United States, Italy and Spain were the sources of the acute and convalescent COVID-19 samples. PBMCs, B-cell-depleted T cells, or T cells provided the cDNA or gDNA that made up the material.

CDR3 length equals 15 residues. CDR1 is SGHAT and CDR2 is FQDESV in the germline V gene (reference sequence). V lost 5 bases to trimming and J lost 3 bases, with 16 bases between them. The J gene is TRBJ2-5, the V gene TRBV11-1, with a weak D call TRBD2 (6 bases). The receptor was isolated from a woman aged 55-69 years with COVID-19, enrolled during active disease. Material for sequencing was peripheral blood. This CDR3 reads CASSPGGRIKETQYF. CDR3 nucleotides: TGTGCCAGCAGCCCCGGTGGGAGGATAAAAGAGACCCAGTACTTC.